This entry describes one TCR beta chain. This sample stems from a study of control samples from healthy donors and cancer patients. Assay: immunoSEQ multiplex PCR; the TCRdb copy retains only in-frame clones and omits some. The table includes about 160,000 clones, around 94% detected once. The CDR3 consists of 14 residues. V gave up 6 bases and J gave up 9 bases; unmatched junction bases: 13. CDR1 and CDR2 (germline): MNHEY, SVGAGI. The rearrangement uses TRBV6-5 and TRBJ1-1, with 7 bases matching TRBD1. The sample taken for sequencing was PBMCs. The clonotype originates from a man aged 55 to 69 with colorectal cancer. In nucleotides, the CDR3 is TGTGCCAGCAGAAAGACCGGGACAGAGAAACAAGCTTTCTTT. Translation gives CASRKTGTEKQAFF.